The T cell receptor beta chain under discussion was sequenced for a study of T cells in Graves' hyperthyroidism and ophthalmopathy. It was RNA transcripts that yielded the amplified TCR beta CDR3 regions. HTBI primers were employed in a first-round RT-PCR of the TCR CDR3. TCRdb itself ran the multiplex PCR reads through MiXCR, one entry per CDR3 protein. Seen here are about 540,000 distinct CDR3 sequences, approximately 44% observed once, and the top ten hold around 7.7%. The CDR3 is 20 residues long. Looked up from germline, CDR1 is SGHDT and CDR2 is YYEEEE. V was cut by 0 bases and J by 2 bases, with 27 bases left in between. Patients aged 18 to 65 had newly diagnosed hyperthyroidism that had lasted under 2 months.

The V and J genes are TRBV5-6 and TRBJ2-7; possibly TRBD1 for D (6 bases). Material for sequencing was peripheral blood or thyroid tissue (not recorded which). This receptor was obtained from a woman younger than 30 with Graves' hyperthyroidism. The DNA of the CDR3 is TGTGCCAGCAGCTTGGTCTCCTGGACTGCCGAACAGGGCTCCACCTACGAGCAGTACTTC. It specifies CASSLVSWTAEQGSTYEQYF.